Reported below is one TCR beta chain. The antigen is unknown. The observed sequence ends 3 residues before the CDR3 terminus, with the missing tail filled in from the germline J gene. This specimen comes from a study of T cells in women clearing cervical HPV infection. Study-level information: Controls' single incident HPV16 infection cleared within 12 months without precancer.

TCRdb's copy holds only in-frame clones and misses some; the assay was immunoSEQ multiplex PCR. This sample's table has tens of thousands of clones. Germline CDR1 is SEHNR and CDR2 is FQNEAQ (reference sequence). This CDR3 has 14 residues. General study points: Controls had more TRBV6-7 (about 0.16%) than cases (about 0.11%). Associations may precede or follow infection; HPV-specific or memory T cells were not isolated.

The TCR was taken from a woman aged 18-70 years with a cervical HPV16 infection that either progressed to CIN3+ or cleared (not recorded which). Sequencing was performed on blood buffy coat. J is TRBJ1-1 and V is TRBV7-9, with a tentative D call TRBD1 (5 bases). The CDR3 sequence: CASEPGTSSYEAFF. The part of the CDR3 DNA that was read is TGTGCCAGCGAACCTGGGACTTCCTCCTACGAG.